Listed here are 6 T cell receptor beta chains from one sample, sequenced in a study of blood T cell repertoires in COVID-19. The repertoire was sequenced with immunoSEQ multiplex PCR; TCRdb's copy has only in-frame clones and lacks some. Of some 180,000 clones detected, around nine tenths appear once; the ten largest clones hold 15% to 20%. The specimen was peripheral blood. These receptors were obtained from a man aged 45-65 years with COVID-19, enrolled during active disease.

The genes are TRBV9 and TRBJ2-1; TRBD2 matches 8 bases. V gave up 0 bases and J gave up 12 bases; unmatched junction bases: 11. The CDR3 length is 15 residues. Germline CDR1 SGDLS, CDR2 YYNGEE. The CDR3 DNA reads TGTGCCAGCAGCGTAGGGCGGGAGGCCGGGTATCGGCAGTTCTTC. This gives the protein CASSVGREAGYRQFF. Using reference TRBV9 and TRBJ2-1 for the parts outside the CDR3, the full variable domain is DSGVTQTPKHLITATGQRVTLRCSPRSGDLSVYWYQQSLDQGLQFLIQYYNGEERAKGNILERFSAQQFPDLHSELNLSSLELGDSALYFCASSVGREAGYRQFFGPGTRLTVL.

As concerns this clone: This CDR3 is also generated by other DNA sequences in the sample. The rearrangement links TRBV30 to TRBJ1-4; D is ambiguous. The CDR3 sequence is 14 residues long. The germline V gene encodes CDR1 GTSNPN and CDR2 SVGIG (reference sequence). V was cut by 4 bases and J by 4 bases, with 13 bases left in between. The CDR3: CAWTRRGNNEKLFF. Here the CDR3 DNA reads TGTGCCTGGACTCGTCGCGGGAATAATGAAAAACTGTTTTTT.

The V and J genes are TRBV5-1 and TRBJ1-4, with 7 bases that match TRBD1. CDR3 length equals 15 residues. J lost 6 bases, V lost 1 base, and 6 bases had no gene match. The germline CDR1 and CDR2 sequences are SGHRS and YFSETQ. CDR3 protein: CASSLSQGTHEKLFF. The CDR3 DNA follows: TGCGCCAGCAGCTTGTCACAGGGGACCCATGAAAAACTGTTTTTT.

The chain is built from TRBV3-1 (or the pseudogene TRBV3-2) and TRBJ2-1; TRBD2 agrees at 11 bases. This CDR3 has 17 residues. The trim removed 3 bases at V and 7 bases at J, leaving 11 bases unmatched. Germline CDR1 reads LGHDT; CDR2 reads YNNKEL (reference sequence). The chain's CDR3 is CASSQVNGIAGGNEQFF. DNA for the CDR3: TGTGCCAGCAGCCAGGTGAACGGGATAGCGGGGGGGAATGAGCAGTTCTTC.

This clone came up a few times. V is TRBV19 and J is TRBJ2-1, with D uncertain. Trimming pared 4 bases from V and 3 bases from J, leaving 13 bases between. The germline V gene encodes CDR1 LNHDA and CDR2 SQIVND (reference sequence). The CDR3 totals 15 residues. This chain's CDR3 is CASSRAIPNYNEQFF. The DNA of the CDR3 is TGTGCCAGTAGTAGAGCCATTCCAAACTACAATGAGCAGTTCTTC.

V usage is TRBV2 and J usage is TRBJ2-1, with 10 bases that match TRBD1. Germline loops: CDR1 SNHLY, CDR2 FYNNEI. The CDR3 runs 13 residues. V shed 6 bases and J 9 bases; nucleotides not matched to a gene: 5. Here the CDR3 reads CASSRDRGSEQFF. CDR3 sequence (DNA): TGTGCCAGCAGCCGGGACAGGGGAAGTGAGCAGTTCTTC. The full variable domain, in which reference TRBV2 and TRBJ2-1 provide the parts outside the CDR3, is EPEVTQTPSHQVTQMGQEVILRCVPISNHLYFYWYRQILGQKVEFLVSFYNNEISEKSEIFDDQFSVERPDGSNFTLKIRSTKLEDSAMYFCASSRDRGSEQFFGPGTRLTVL.